These 5 T cell receptor beta chains originate from one sample sequenced in a study of identifying expanded T cells in peripheral blood (dated by TCRdb to between 2019 and 2020). Preparation of the library involved the immunoSEQ multiplex PCR assay. TCRdb holds this immuneACCESS table with in-frame rearrangements only. Some clones are missing; in checked studies, unresolved V genes explain under half, and the rest has no known cause. The sample table contains over 80,000 clones; only one count was recorded for 75% to 90% of them. In total, the top ten clones hold around 6% of the sample. The sequencing sample was made of blood. The origin of the receptors is a person between 18 and 70 years old in good health.

The genes are TRBV5-6 and TRBJ2-3, with TRBD1 identical over 9 bases. From germline, CDR1 is SGHDT and CDR2 YYEEEE. V was pared by 7 bases and J by 8 bases, with 8 bases of the junction left unmatched. The length of the CDR3 is 13 residues. The DNA for the CDR3 is TGTGCCAGCTCGTGGGACAGGGTTAGTACGCAGTATTTT. Translation: CASSWDRVSTQYF.

The V call is TRBV2, the J call TRBJ2-7, with TRBD1 matching over 7 bases. CDR3 length equals 13 residues. Trimming at V came to 2 bases and at J to 13 bases, leaving 11 bases not matched to a gene. Germline lookup yields CDR1 SNHLY and CDR2 FYNNEI. CDR3 nucleotide sequence: TGTGCCAGCAGTGAATTTCCCCTCGGACAGGCCTACTTC. Amino acids: CASSEFPLGQAYF. The variable domain in full, with the rest retrieved from reference TRBV2 and TRBJ2-7, is EPEVTQTPSHQVTQMGQEVILRCVPISNHLYFYWYRQILGQKVEFLVSFYNNEISEKSEIFDDQFSVERPDGSNFTLKIRSTKLEDSAMYFCASSEFPLGQAYFGPGTRLTVT.

This clone has only one observation. At one of its ends the junction is not consistent with the germline gene, which may arise from a read error. The chain uses TRBV7-9 and TRBJ1-1; D call uncertain. The germline V gene encodes CDR1 SEHNR and CDR2 FQNEAQ (reference sequence). The CDR3 contains 14 residues. The CDR3 sequence is CASSLAFWKELALF. The CDR3 DNA reads as TGTGCCAGCAGCTTAGCGTTTTGGAAGGAGTTGGCTCTCTTT.

This chain joins TRBV6-5 and TRBJ1-6, with D possibly being TRBD1 (5 bases). Germline V lookup: CDR1 MNHEY, CDR2 SVGAGI. V was cut by 2 bases and J by 8 bases, with 13 bases left in between. The CDR3 sequence is 15 residues long. The CDR3 nucleotides read TGTGCCAGCAGTTACCGGGGCCAAATCCATTCACCCCTCCACTTT. Translated: CASSYRGQIHSPLHF.

The chain combines TRBV7-2 with TRBJ2-2, with D perhaps matching TRBD2 (5 bases). CDR3 length: 14 amino acids. Germline V CDR1 and CDR2: SGHTA, FQGNSA. Trimming took 6 bases from V and 7 from J, leaving 15 bases between them. In nucleotides, the CDR3 is TGTGCCAGCAGACCGGAGGTCTATGGCGGGGAGCTGTTTTTT. Translating it yields CASRPEVYGGELFF.